This T cell receptor (beta chain) was documented in a study of CD8 T cells in ankylosing spondylitis. After removal of 0 bases from V and 1 base from J, the junction contained 5 bases not matched to a gene. Germline V gene lookup returns CDR1 SGHRS and CDR2 YFSETQ. The CDR3 extends over 16 amino acids. One entry per CDR3 protein results from TCRdb running MiXCR on the 5' RACE reads. Found here are approximately 220,000 distinct CDR3 sequences, 8% to 11% of them singletons; the top ten hold about 19%. Sequenced: blood, either unsorted or a sorted T cell fraction (not recorded which). J is TRBJ2-5 and V is TRBV5-1, with 8 bases that match TRBD2. The sequence derives from a male donor with ankylosing spondylitis or in good health (not recorded which). The CDR3 DNA reads as TGCGCCAGCAGCTTGGGTATAGCGGGGAGCCAAGAGACCCAGTACTTC. Its protein is CASSLGIAGSQETQYF. Complete variable domain (other parts from reference TRBV5-1 and TRBJ2-5): KAGVTQTPRYLIKTRGQQVTLSCSPISGHRSVSWYQQTPGQGLQFLFEYFSETQRNKGNFPGRFSGRQFSNSRSEMNVSTLELGDSALYLCASSLGIAGSQETQYFGPGTRLLVL.